The entry below gives a single TCR beta chain sequence along with its context. The CDR3 runs 19 residues. Per germline, CDR1 KGHSH and CDR2 LQKENI. V was pared by 4 bases and J by 7 bases, with 14 bases of the junction left unmatched. The data originate from a study of OX40 agonist ivuxolimab in advanced cancers. The assay was immunoSEQ multiplex PCR, and TCRdb's table has in-frame clones only and misses some. Of 99,000 or so clones listed, 91% are singletons. The chain has TRBV18 and TRBJ1-6; 12 bases map to TRBD1. The source was CD4+ or CD8+ T cells sorted from blood, collected in a trial of the OX40 agonist ivuxolimab. The receptor was isolated from an adult with an advanced solid tumor such as melanoma, head and neck, liver or kidney cancer. Here the CDR3 DNA reads TGTGCCAGCTCACTTACATCTATGGGGACAGGGGGCCGGAATTCACCCCTCCACTTT. It codes for CASSLTSMGTGGRNSPLHF.